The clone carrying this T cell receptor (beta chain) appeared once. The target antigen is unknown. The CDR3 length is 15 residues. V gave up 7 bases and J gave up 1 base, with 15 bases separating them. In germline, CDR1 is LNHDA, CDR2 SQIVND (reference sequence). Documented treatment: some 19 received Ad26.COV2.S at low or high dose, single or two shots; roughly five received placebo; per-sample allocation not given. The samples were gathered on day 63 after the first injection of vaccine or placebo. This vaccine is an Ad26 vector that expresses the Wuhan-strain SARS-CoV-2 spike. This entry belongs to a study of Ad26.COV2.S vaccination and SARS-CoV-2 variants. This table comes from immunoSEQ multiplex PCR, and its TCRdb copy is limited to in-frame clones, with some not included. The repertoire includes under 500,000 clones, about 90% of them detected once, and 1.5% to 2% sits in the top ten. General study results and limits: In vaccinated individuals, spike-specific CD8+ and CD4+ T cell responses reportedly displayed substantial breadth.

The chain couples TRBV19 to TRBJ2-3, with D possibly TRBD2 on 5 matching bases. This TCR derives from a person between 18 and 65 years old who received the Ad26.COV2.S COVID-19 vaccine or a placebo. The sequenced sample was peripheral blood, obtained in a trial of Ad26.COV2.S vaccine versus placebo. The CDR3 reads CASNLGSGGTDTQYF. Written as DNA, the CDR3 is TGTGCCAGTAACCTAGGGAGTGGTGGCACAGATACGCAGTATTTT.